The 24 T cell receptor beta chains presented below share a single source sample, sequenced in a study of blood T cell repertoires in COVID-19 (dated by TCRdb to 2018 to 2020). Libraries were prepared through the immunoSEQ multiplex PCR assay. TCRdb's version of the immuneACCESS table is confined to in-frame rearrangements and falls short of the full clone set. An unresolved V gene accounts for under half of the shortfall where checked; the remainder is of unknown origin. This sample holds about 40,000 clones; around 80% were observed only once. The ten largest clones capture over 25% of the sample. Sequences were obtained from peripheral blood. These receptors originate from a man older than 75 with acute or convalescent COVID-19.

The chain recombines TRBV4-2 with TRBJ1-2; no reliable D call. Germline loops: CDR1 LGHNA, CDR2 YNFKEQ. Trimming took off 0 bases at V and 2 bases at J, with 4 bases between the two ends. There are 13 residues in the CDR3. The CDR3 region is CASSQDLNYGYTF. The CDR3 DNA reads as TGTGCCAGCAGCCAAGACCTAAACTATGGCTACACCTTC.

This sequence joins TRBV4-1 and TRBJ2-2, with D unclear. The CDR3 is 16 residues long. Germline V gene sequence: CDR1 MGHRA, CDR2 YSYEKL. Deletions cut 0 bases from V and 1 base from J, with 9 bases between. CDR3 nucleotide sequence: TGCGCCAGCAGCCAAGATGGGTCTAGGAACACCGGGGAGCTGTTTTTT. It translates to CASSQDGSRNTGELFF.

V and J are TRBV19 and TRBJ1-4, with D maybe TRBD1 (5 bases). CDR1 and CDR2 (germline): LNHDA, SQIVND (reference sequence). The CDR3 loop spans 16 amino acids. V gave up 5 bases and J gave up 8 bases, with 21 bases separating them. The CDR3 protein is CASSSLEGTWGEKLFF. CDR3 DNA: TGTGCCAGTAGTTCTCTGGAGGGGACCTGGGGGGAAAAACTGTTTTTT.

The V call is TRBV4-1, the J call TRBJ2-1, with 7 positions matching TRBD1. The J segment lost 5 bases and the V segment lost 4 bases, leaving 5 bases of the junction unmatched. This CDR3 is built from 14 residues. The V gene's germline CDR1 is MGHRA and CDR2 YSYEKL. CDR3 sequence: CASSPWDSNNEQFF. In DNA form, the CDR3 reads TGCGCCAGCAGCCCTTGGGACAGCAACAATGAGCAGTTCTTC.

The chain couples TRBV12-5 to TRBJ1-5, with a tentative D call TRBD1 (6 bases). V was clipped by 7 bases and J by 2 bases, with 12 bases between them. Germline CDR1 reads LGHNT; CDR2 reads FRNRAP. This CDR3 region has 14 residues. Written as DNA, the CDR3 is TGTGCTAGTGTCGGATCAGGGGGCAATCAGCCCCAGCATTTT. Residues: CASVGSGGNQPQHF.

This chain joins TRBV5-1 and TRBJ2-1, with 9 bases that match TRBD2. The germline V gene has CDR1 SGHRS and CDR2 YFSETQ. CDR3 length: 13 residues. After removal of 5 bases from V and 5 bases from J, the junction contained 2 bases not matched to a gene. CDR3 nucleotide sequence: TGCGCCAGCAGGATAGCGGGAGACAATGAGCAGTTCTTC. This sequence encodes CASRIAGDNEQFF.

The chain is built from TRBV5-1 and TRBJ2-6, with a possible D match to TRBD2 (6 bases). The germline V gene has CDR1 SGHRS and CDR2 YFSETQ. V was clipped by 4 bases and J by 0 bases, with 17 bases between them. The CDR3 totals 18 residues. Written as DNA, the CDR3 is TGCGCCAGCAGCCTGGCTGGGCGGGATCACTCTGGGGCCAACGTCCTGACTTTC. Translated, it gives CASSLAGRDHSGANVLTF.

The chain uses TRBV7-8 and TRBJ2-5, with 10 bases aligning to TRBD1. V dropped 5 bases and J dropped 5; count of bases not matched to a gene: 8. This CDR3 comprises 15 residues. CDR1 is SGHVS and CDR2 is FQNEAQ in the germline V gene. CDR3 loop: CASSPGTGDTETQYF. Here the CDR3 DNA reads TGTGCCAGCAGCCCCGGGACAGGGGACACCGAGACCCAGTACTTC.

This clone has a single count. The V call is TRBV21-1, the J call TRBJ2-6; TRBD1, the table's D call, lacks a check against the DNA. TRBV21-1 is recorded as a pseudogene. This CDR3 comprises 18 residues. The CDR3 DNA reads as TGTGCCAGCAGCTCCCCTGTGCAGGGTAGCTCTGGGGCCAACGTCCTGACTTTC. Translated: CASSSPVQGSSGANVLTF.

The V gene is TRBV4-1, the J gene TRBJ2-7; TRBD1 is a possible D gene (5 bases). Between the trimmed V and J ends, which lost 1 base and 3 bases, there was a span of 13 bases. Germline CDR1 MGHRA, CDR2 YSYEKL. There are 15 residues in the CDR3. The CDR3 nucleotides read TGCGCCAGCAGCCAAGGGCAGGGTGCCCTCTACGAGCAGTACTTC. This translates into CASSQGQGALYEQYF.

This chain joins TRBV27 and TRBJ2-3; 12 nucleotides line up with TRBD1. This CDR3 contains 13 residues. Germline V gene lookup returns CDR1 MNHEY and CDR2 SMNVEV (reference sequence). V gave up 9 bases and J gave up 6 bases; unmatched junction bases: 4. The CDR3 DNA follows: TGTGCCAGTGGGACAGGGGGCATCGATACGCAGTATTTT. It codes for CASGTGGIDTQYF.

The V and J genes are TRBV19 and TRBJ2-5, with 10 bases identical to TRBD2. The CDR3 contains 16 residues. Germline V gene sequence: CDR1 LNHDA, CDR2 SQIVND (reference sequence). J lost 3 bases, V lost 0 bases, and 4 bases had no gene match. The CDR3 here is CASSIETSGLEETQYF. CDR3 DNA: TGTGCCAGTAGTATAGAGACTAGCGGGCTGGAAGAGACCCAGTACTTC.

The chain combines TRBV6-1 with TRBJ2-1; 7 bases agree with TRBD2. The CDR3 has 19 residues. Looked up from germline, CDR1 is MNHNS and CDR2 is SASEGT. V was pared by 2 bases and J by 3 bases, with 16 bases of the junction left unmatched. CDR3 sequence: CASSEYFTGRGKNYNEQFF. The CDR3, as DNA: TGTGCCAGCAGTGAATATTTCACGGGGCGGGGGAAAAACTACAATGAGCAGTTCTTC.

The CDR3 protein is CASSSGQAPYEQYF. The CDR3 coding sequence is TGTGCCAGCAGCTCCGGACAGGCCCCCTACGAGCAGTACTTC. The chain is built from TRBV7-7 and TRBJ2-7; TRBD1 matches 7 bases. The length of the CDR3 is 14 residues. In germline, CDR1 is SSHAT, CDR2 FNYEAQ (reference sequence). With V trimmed by 4 bases and J by 2 bases, 5 bases remained unmatched. The complete variable domain, with remaining parts taken from reference TRBV7-7 and TRBJ2-7, reads GAGVSQSPRYKVTKRGQDVTLRCDPISSHATLYWYQQALGQGPEFLTYFNYEAQPDKSGLPSDRFSAERPEGSISTLTIQRTEQRDSAMYRCASSSGQAPYEQYFGPGTRLTVT.

This chain connects TRBV18 to TRBJ1-3, with D uncertain. Germline assignment: CDR1 KGHSH and CDR2 LQKENI. The CDR3 has 17 amino acids. V lost 4 bases to trimming and J lost 0 bases, with 16 bases between them. CDR3 residues: CASSLRREIVSGNTIYF. The CDR3 DNA reads as TGTGCCAGCTCACTTCGCCGGGAGATCGTCTCTGGAAACACCATATATTTT.

The genes are TRBV3-1 (or the pseudogene TRBV3-2) and TRBJ2-1; 9 positions match TRBD2. Germline V CDR1 and CDR2: LGHDT, YNNKEL (reference sequence). This CDR3 comprises 14 residues. V lost 4 bases to trimming and J lost 6 bases; unmatched junction nucleotides: 4. The CDR3 DNA reads as TGTGCCAGCAGCCCTGGGACTAGCAGCAATGAGCAGTTCTTC. It translates to CASSPGTSSNEQFF.

CDR3 sequence (DNA): TGTGCCAGCATTCGGGGCTACGAGCAGTACTTC. This codes for CASIRGYEQYF. The gene calls are TRBV27 and TRBJ2-7, with D possibly being TRBD2 (5 bases). Germline loops: CDR1 MNHEY, CDR2 SMNVEV (reference sequence). CDR3 length: 11 amino acids. Between the trimmed V and J ends, which lost 7 bases and 3 bases, there was a span of 7 bases.

The genes are TRBV5-1 and TRBJ1-6; 7 bases are a match to TRBD1. V lost 0 bases to trimming and J lost 0 bases; unmatched junction nucleotides: 3. Germline values: CDR1 SGHRS, CDR2 YFSETQ. This CDR3 is built from 17 residues. The CDR3 sequence: CASSLEQGSSYNSPLHF. CDR3 nucleotide sequence: TGCGCCAGCAGCTTGGAACAGGGGAGCTCCTATAATTCACCCCTCCACTTT.

The chain couples TRBV5-1 to TRBJ2-7; D might be TRBD2 (5 bases). Germline V gives CDR1 SGHRS, CDR2 YFSETQ. The ends were cut back, 0 bases at V and 5 bases at J, with 6 bases in the middle. This CDR3 region has 12 residues. Written as DNA, the CDR3 is TGCGCCAGCAGCTTGGCGGGGAACGAGCAGTACTTC. Protein product: CASSLAGNEQYF.

This clone has only a few counts. The chain combines TRBV2 with TRBJ2-7; 9 bases match TRBD2. Germline V gene data show CDR1 as SNHLY and CDR2 as FYNNEI. J lost 5 bases, V lost 2 bases, and 13 bases had no gene match. The CDR3 is 17 amino acids. The CDR3: CASSEPFADSGRDEQYF. CDR3 sequence (DNA): TGTGCCAGCAGTGAACCTTTTGCTGATAGCGGGAGAGACGAGCAGTACTTC.

The chain recombines TRBV27 with TRBJ1-2, with a tentative D call TRBD1 (6 bases). V lost 8 bases, J lost 4 bases, and 14 bases lay in between. Germline V CDR1 and CDR2: MNHEY, SMNVEV (reference sequence). The CDR3 runs 13 residues. The CDR3 coding sequence is TGTGCCAGCGGGTCCCAGGGGATCTATGGCTACACCTTC. Translating it yields CASGSQGIYGYTF.

The chain employs TRBV7-3 and TRBJ2-3; D is perhaps TRBD1 (5 bases). CDR1 is SGHTA and CDR2 is FQGTGA in the germline V gene. CDR3 size: 13 residues. With 0 bases removed from V and 6 bases from J, the gap between germline ends came to 7 bases. DNA of the CDR3: TGTGCCAGCAGCTTAACGAAGGGGGATACGCAGTATTTT. As protein: CASSLTKGDTQYF. The complete variable domain, with remaining parts taken from reference TRBV7-3 and TRBJ2-3, reads GAGVSQTPSNKVTEKGKYVELRCDPISGHTALYWYRQSLGQGPEFLIYFQGTGAADDSGLPNDRFFAVRPEGSVSTLKIQRTERGDSAVYLCASSLTKGDTQYFGPGTRLTVL.

This chain joins TRBV10-3 and TRBJ2-1, with D perhaps matching TRBD2 (5 bases). Germline V gene sequence: CDR1 ENHRY, CDR2 SYGVKD. The ends were cut back, 7 bases at V and 7 bases at J, with 14 bases in the middle. The CDR3 totals 13 residues. The DNA for the CDR3 is TGTGCCATCACGAATGGGCTAGCAAATGAGCAGTTCTTC. Its protein is CAITNGLANEQFF.

The V and J genes are TRBV3-1 (or the pseudogene TRBV3-2) and TRBJ1-3, with D unresolved. Trimming stripped 3 bases from V and 0 bases from J, with 6 bases between. Germline lookup yields CDR1 LGHDT and CDR2 YNNKEL (reference sequence). The CDR3 consists of 14 residues. Here the CDR3 DNA reads TGTGCCAGCAGCCAGCGTTCCTCTGGAAACACCATATATTTT. The encoded protein is CASSQRSSGNTIYF.